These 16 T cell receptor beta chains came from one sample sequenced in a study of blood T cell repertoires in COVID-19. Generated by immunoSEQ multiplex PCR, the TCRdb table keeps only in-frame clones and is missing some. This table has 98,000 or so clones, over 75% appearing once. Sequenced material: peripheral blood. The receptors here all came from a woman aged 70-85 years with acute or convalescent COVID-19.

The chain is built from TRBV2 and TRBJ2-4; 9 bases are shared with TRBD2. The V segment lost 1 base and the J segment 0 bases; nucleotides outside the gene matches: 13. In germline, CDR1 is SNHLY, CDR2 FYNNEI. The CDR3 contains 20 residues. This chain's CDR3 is CASSEDESSGTLIAKNIQYF. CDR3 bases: TGTGCCAGCAGTGAAGATGAGTCTAGCGGGACATTGATAGCCAAAAACATTCAGTACTTC.

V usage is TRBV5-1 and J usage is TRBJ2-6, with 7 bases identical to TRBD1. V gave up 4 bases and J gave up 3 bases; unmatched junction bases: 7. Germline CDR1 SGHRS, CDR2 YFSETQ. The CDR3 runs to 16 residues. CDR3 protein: CASSVKTGVGANVLTF. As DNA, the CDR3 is TGCGCCAGCAGCGTTAAAACAGGGGTTGGGGCCAACGTCCTGACTTTC.

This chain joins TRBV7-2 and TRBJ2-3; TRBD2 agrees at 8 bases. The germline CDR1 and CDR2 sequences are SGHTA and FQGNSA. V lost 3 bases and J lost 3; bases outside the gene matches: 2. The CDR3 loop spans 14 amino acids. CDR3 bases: TGTGCCAGCAGCTTCGGCGGGAGGACAGATACGCAGTATTTT. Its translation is CASSFGGRTDTQYF.

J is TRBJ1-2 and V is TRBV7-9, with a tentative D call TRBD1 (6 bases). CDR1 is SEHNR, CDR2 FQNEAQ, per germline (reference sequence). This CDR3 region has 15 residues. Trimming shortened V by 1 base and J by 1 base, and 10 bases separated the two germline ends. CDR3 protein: CASSLVQGYNYGYTF. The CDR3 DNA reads TGTGCCAGCAGCTTAGTCCAGGGGTATAACTATGGCTACACCTTC. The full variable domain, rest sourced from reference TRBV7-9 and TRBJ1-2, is DTGVSQNPRHKITKRGQNVTFRCDPISEHNRLYWYRQTLGQGPEFLTYFQNEAQLEKSRLLSDRFSAERPKGSFSTLEIQRTEQGDSAMYLCASSLVQGYNYGYTFGSGTRLTVV.

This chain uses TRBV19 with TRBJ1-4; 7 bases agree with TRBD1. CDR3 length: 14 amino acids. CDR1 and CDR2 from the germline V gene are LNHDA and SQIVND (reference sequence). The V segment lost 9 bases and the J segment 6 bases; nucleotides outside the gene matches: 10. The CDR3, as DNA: TGTGCCAGCACAGGGGCGGCTTTCGATGAAAAACTGTTTTTT. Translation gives CASTGAAFDEKLFF.

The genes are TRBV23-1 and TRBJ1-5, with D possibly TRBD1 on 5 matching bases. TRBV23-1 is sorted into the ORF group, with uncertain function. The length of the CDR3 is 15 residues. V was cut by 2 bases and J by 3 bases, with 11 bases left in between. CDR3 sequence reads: CASSQQRGINQPQHF. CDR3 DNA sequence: TGCGCCAGCAGTCAACAACGGGGGATCAATCAGCCCCAGCATTTT.

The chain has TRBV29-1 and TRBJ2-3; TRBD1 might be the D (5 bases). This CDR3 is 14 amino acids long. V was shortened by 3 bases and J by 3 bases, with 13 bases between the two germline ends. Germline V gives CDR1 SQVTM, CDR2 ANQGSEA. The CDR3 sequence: CSVDGRVWTDTQYF. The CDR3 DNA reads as TGCAGCGTTGATGGCAGGGTGTGGACAGATACGCAGTATTTT.

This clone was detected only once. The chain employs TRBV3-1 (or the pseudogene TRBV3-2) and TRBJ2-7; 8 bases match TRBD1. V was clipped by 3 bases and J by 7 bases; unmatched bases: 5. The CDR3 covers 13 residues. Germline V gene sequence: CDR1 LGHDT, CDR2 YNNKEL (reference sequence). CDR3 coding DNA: TGTGCCAGCAGCCAGGCCAGGGGGCAAGAGCAGTACGTC. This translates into CASSQARGQEQYV.

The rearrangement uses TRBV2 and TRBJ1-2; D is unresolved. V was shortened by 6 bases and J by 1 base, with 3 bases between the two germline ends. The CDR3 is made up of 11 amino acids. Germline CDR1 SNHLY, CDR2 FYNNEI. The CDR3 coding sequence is TGTGCCAGCAGCCTTAACTATGGCTACACCTTC. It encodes CASSLNYGYTF.

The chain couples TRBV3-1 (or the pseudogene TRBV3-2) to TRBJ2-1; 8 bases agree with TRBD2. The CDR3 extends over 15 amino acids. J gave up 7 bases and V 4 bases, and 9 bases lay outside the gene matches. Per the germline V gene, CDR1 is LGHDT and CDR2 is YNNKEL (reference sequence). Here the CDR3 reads CASSLRGAGGNEQFF. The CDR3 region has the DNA TGTGCCAGCAGCCTCAGAGGGGCGGGAGGAAATGAGCAGTTCTTC.

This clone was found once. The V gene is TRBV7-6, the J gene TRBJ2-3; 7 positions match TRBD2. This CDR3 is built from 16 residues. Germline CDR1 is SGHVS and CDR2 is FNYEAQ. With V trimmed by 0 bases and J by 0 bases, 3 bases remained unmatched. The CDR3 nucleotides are TGTGCCAGCAGCTTAGCAGCGGGGCCTAGCACAGATACGCAGTATTTT. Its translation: CASSLAAGPSTDTQYF.

The CDR3 bases are TGTGCCAGCAGCACGCGTAATTCACCCCTCCACTTT. This gives the protein CASSTRNSPLHF. The V gene is TRBV11-3, the J gene TRBJ1-6; no firm D call. V was trimmed by 5 bases and J by 6 bases, leaving 5 bases between them. The CDR3 totals 12 residues. The germline V gene has CDR1 SGHNT and CDR2 YENEEA.

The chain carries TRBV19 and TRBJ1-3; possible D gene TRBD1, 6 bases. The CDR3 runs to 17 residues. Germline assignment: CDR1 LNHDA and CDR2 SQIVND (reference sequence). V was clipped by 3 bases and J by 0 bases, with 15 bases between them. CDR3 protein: CASSMGLGQISGNTIYF. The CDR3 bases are TGTGCCAGTAGTATGGGCCTAGGACAGATCTCTGGAAACACCATATATTTT.

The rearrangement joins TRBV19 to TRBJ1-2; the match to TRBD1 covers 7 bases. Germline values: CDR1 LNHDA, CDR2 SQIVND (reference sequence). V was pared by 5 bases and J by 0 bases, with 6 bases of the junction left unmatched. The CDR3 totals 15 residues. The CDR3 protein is CASSAQGKANYGYTF. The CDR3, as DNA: TGTGCCAGTAGTGCACAGGGGAAAGCTAACTATGGCTACACCTTC.

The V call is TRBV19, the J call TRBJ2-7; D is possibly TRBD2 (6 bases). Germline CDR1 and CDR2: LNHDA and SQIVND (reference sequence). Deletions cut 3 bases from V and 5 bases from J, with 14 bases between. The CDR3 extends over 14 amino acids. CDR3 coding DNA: TGTGCCAGTAGTATTGTCCTAGCGCTCAACGAGCAGTACTTC. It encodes CASSIVLALNEQYF.

The CDR3 loop reads CASSPRGLSNQPQHF. In DNA, the CDR3 is TGTGCCAGCAGTCCAAGGGGGCTGAGCAATCAGCCCCAGCATTTT. The rearrangement uses TRBV6-2 or TRBV6-3 and TRBJ1-5; the match to TRBD1 covers 7 bases. The CDR3 runs to 15 residues. Germline V gives CDR1 MNHEY, CDR2 SVGEGT. J gave up 1 base and V 5 bases, and 5 bases lay outside the gene matches.